This is a list of T cell receptor beta chains from one sample in a study of T cells after yellow fever vaccination. From the 5' RACE reads, TCRdb called clonotypes with MiXCR, one entry per CDR3 protein. Among some 240,000 distinct CDR3 sequences listed, about 5% were seen once. This sample comprised CD4+ T cells sorted from PBMCs, obtained on the day of the yellow fever booster vaccination. Receptors originate from a man younger than 35 who received the YFV17D yellow fever vaccine. CDR3s include the opening cysteine and the closing phenylalanine or tryptophan. A D gene is named only where the DNA matches it firmly. Clone sizes are given selectively: once, few, many, or a class where the clone is expanded.

v_call: TRBV3-1; d_call: NA; clone_size: few; j_call: TRBJ2-2; cdr3_nt: TGTGCCAGCAGCCAGGGACGGGGTGGAATCACCGGGGAGCTGTTTTTT; cdr3_aa: CASSQGRGGITGELFF
v_call: TRBV18; d_call: NA; clone_size: NA; j_call: TRBJ1-5; cdr3_nt: TGTGCCAGCTCACCCATGGATCTCGGACAGCCCCAGCATTTT; cdr3_aa: CASSPMDLGQPQHF
v_call: TRBV30; d_call: NA; clone_size: few; j_call: TRBJ1-2; cdr3_nt: TGTGCCTGGAGTGCGGGAAACTATGGCTACACCTTC; cdr3_aa: CAWSAGNYGYTF
v_call: TRBV20-1; d_call: TRBD2; clone_size: many; j_call: TRBJ2-7; cdr3_nt: TGCAGTGCTAGAGATCCTGGGAGGGTGGAGCAGTACTTC; cdr3_aa: CSARDPGRVEQYF
v_call: TRBV12-3/TRBV12-4; d_call: NA; clone_size: many; j_call: TRBJ2-7; cdr3_nt: TGTGCCAGCAGTTTAGCCCAGGGGACCTACGAGCAGTACTTC; cdr3_aa: CASSLAQGTYEQYF
v_call: TRBV20-1; d_call: NA; clone_size: NA; j_call: TRBJ2-7; cdr3_nt: TGCAGTGTTAGTCCCAGGGGTCGCCTCCGCTTGGAGCAGTACTTC; cdr3_aa: CSVSPRGRLRLEQYF
v_call: TRBV29-1; d_call: NA; clone_size: many; j_call: TRBJ1-1; cdr3_nt: TGCAGCGTTGAATCGGGGGTTCAAACTGAAGCTTTCTTT; cdr3_aa: CSVESGVQTEAFF
v_call: TRBV11-2; d_call: NA; clone_size: many; j_call: TRBJ2-2; cdr3_nt: TGTGCCAGCAGCTTAAGGCACAGGGTAGTCACCGGGGAGCTGTTTTTT; cdr3_aa: CASSLRHRVVTGELFF
v_call: TRBV3-1; d_call: TRBD1; clone_size: few; j_call: TRBJ2-6; cdr3_nt: TGTGCCAGCAGCCCCCGCTTCTGGACAGGGGCATCCGGGGCCAACGTCCTGACTTTC; cdr3_aa: CASSPRFWTGASGANVLTF
v_call: TRBV4-3; d_call: NA; clone_size: many; j_call: TRBJ2-1; cdr3_nt: TGCGCCAGCAGCCAAGACACCTGGACAGCGGGACAGGAGCAGTTCTTC; cdr3_aa: CASSQDTWTAGQEQFF
v_call: TRBV20-1; d_call: TRBD2; clone_size: many; j_call: TRBJ2-3; cdr3_nt: TGCAGTGCTGCCCAGGGACTAGCGGGGGGAGGGACGCAGTATTTT; cdr3_aa: CSAAQGLAGGGTQYF
v_call: TRBV7-8; d_call: NA; clone_size: many; j_call: TRBJ2-5; cdr3_nt: TGTGCCAGCTTGAGTTGGCGGGGAGAGACCCAGTACTTC; cdr3_aa: CASLSWRGETQYF
v_call: TRBV27; d_call: NA; clone_size: few; j_call: TRBJ1-4; cdr3_nt: TGTGCCAGCAGCTCCCGGGACATCGAAAAACTGTTTTTT; cdr3_aa: CASSSRDIEKLFF
v_call: TRBV7-2; d_call: NA; clone_size: NA; j_call: TRBJ2-1; cdr3_nt: TGTGCGGGGGGCCCGAGCTCCTACAATGAGCAGTTCTTC; cdr3_aa: CAGGPSSYNEQFF
v_call: TRBV7-6; d_call: NA; clone_size: many; j_call: TRBJ2-3; cdr3_nt: TGTGCCAGCAGCTTAGCAGGCAGTTGGACGCAGTATTTT; cdr3_aa: CASSLAGSWTQYF
v_call: TRBV7-9; d_call: TRBD1; clone_size: NA; j_call: TRBJ1-3; cdr3_nt: TGTGCCAGCAGCCGGACAGGGCAGACTGGAAACACCATATATTTT; cdr3_aa: CASSRTGQTGNTIYF
v_call: TRBV5-1; d_call: NA; clone_size: NA; j_call: TRBJ2-5; cdr3_nt: TGCGCCAGCAGCCCGGGACGCACTCAAGAGACCCAGTACTTC; cdr3_aa: CASSPGRTQETQYF
v_call: TRBV5-1; d_call: NA; clone_size: few; j_call: TRBJ2-5; cdr3_nt: TGCGCCAGCAGCAGGGGGAGCACGGAGACCCAGTACTTC; cdr3_aa: CASSRGSTETQYF
v_call: TRBV7-9; d_call: NA; clone_size: NA; j_call: TRBJ2-2; cdr3_nt: TGTGCCAGCAGTTTAAATGGACTACAAAACACCGGGGAGCTGTTTTTT; cdr3_aa: CASSLNGLQNTGELFF
v_call: TRBV4-1; d_call: TRBD2; clone_size: few; j_call: TRBJ2-2; cdr3_nt: TGCGCCAGCAGCCGCGGACTAGCGGGGGTTATGTCCGGGGAGCTGTTTTTT; cdr3_aa: CASSRGLAGVMSGELFF
v_call: TRBV5-1; d_call: NA; clone_size: few; j_call: TRBJ1-1; cdr3_nt: TGCGCCAGCAGGGGCCTCCTCAGCAGTGAGGCTGAAGCTTTCTTT; cdr3_aa: CASRGLLSSEAEAFF
v_call: TRBV11-2; d_call: NA; clone_size: NA; j_call: TRBJ2-6; cdr3_nt: TGTGCCAGCAGCTTAATGAAATCTGGGGCCAACGTCCTGACTTTC; cdr3_aa: CASSLMKSGANVLTF
v_call: TRBV10-2; d_call: NA; clone_size: few; j_call: TRBJ1-1; cdr3_nt: TGCGCCAGCAGTGAGTTACAGGGGAACACTGAAGCTTTCTTT; cdr3_aa: CASSELQGNTEAFF
v_call: TRBV5-1; d_call: TRBD1; clone_size: many; j_call: TRBJ2-7; cdr3_nt: TGCGCCAGCAGCTTGGGAGTTACAGGGGGCGACGAGCAGTACTTC; cdr3_aa: CASSLGVTGGDEQYF
v_call: TRBV4-1; d_call: NA; clone_size: many; j_call: TRBJ1-1; cdr3_nt: TGCGCCAGCAGCCAAGGACAAGGCTCAGTGAACACTGAAGCTTTCTTT; cdr3_aa: CASSQGQGSVNTEAFF
v_call: TRBV6-2/TRBV6-3; d_call: NA; clone_size: few; j_call: TRBJ2-7; cdr3_nt: TGTGCCAGCAGTCCCCCCCGCTACGAGCAGTACTTC; cdr3_aa: CASSPPRYEQYF
v_call: TRBV11-3; d_call: NA; clone_size: NA; j_call: TRBJ2-3; cdr3_nt: TGTGCCAGCAGCTTAGGACGTGCAGGGCGGGCAGATACGCAGTATTTT; cdr3_aa: CASSLGRAGRADTQYF
v_call: TRBV4-1; d_call: NA; clone_size: NA; j_call: TRBJ1-1; cdr3_nt: TGCGCCAGCAGCCAAGTGGGTGCGTCTCTAGGAAGGGCCACTGAAGCTTTCTTT; cdr3_aa: CASSQVGASLGRATEAFF
v_call: TRBV5-6; d_call: NA; clone_size: many; j_call: TRBJ1-2; cdr3_nt: TGTGCCAGCAGCTTGGGACAGAACAACTATGGCTACACCTTC; cdr3_aa: CASSLGQNNYGYTF
v_call: TRBV20-1; d_call: NA; clone_size: NA; j_call: TRBJ1-2; cdr3_nt: TGCAGTGCCAGACGGGGGGCTTGGGGCTACACCTTC; cdr3_aa: CSARRGAWGYTF
v_call: TRBV7-3; d_call: NA; clone_size: NA; j_call: TRBJ2-1; cdr3_nt: TGTGCCAGCAGCTTCTCCTTGGCAGCTACCTACAATGAGCAGTTCTTC; cdr3_aa: CASSFSLAATYNEQFF
v_call: TRBV12-3/TRBV12-4; d_call: NA; clone_size: many; j_call: TRBJ1-4; cdr3_nt: TGTGCCAGCAGACTCGAGTCAACTAATGAAAAACTGTTTTTT; cdr3_aa: CASRLESTNEKLFF
v_call: TRBV20-1; d_call: TRBD1; clone_size: many; j_call: TRBJ2-5; cdr3_nt: TGCAGTGCCCCGGACAGGAAAAGAGGGCTAAGGGAGACCCAGTACTTC; cdr3_aa: CSAPDRKRGLRETQYF
v_call: TRBV5-1; d_call: NA; clone_size: few; j_call: TRBJ1-4; cdr3_nt: TGCGCCAGCAGCCCGGACCGTGCAACTAATGAAAAACTGTTTTTT; cdr3_aa: CASSPDRATNEKLFF
v_call: TRBV5-5; d_call: NA; clone_size: few; j_call: TRBJ2-3; cdr3_nt: TGTGCCAGCACCACGCCGGGGAGCACAGATACGCAGTATTTT; cdr3_aa: CASTTPGSTDTQYF
v_call: TRBV3-1; d_call: NA; clone_size: NA; j_call: TRBJ2-5; cdr3_nt: TGTGCCAGCAGCCAGGGGTACGGGAACCTCTACGGGACCCAGTACTTC; cdr3_aa: CASSQGYGNLYGTQYF
v_call: TRBV7-9; d_call: NA; clone_size: few; j_call: TRBJ1-1; cdr3_nt: TGTGCCAGCAGGAGACTGTTGAACACTGAAGCTTTCTTT; cdr3_aa: CASRRLLNTEAFF
v_call: TRBV6-6; d_call: TRBD1; clone_size: NA; j_call: TRBJ2-1; cdr3_nt: TGTGCCAGCAGTGGACAGGTCCGGGATGAGCAGTTCTTC; cdr3_aa: CASSGQVRDEQFF
v_call: TRBV14; d_call: NA; clone_size: NA; j_call: TRBJ1-5; cdr3_nt: TGTGCCAGCAGCCAAGAAGGGGGTCAGCCCCAGCATTTT; cdr3_aa: CASSQEGGQPQHF
v_call: TRBV7-9; d_call: NA; clone_size: many; j_call: TRBJ2-3; cdr3_nt: TGTGCCAGCAGCTTAATGCAGGGCACAGATACGCAGTATTTT; cdr3_aa: CASSLMQGTDTQYF
v_call: TRBV10-3; d_call: TRBD1; clone_size: many; j_call: TRBJ1-2; cdr3_nt: TGTGCCATGTCTTCCACAGGGGGCGTCGGCTACACCTTC; cdr3_aa: CAMSSTGGVGYTF
v_call: TRBV20-1; d_call: TRBD2; clone_size: NA; j_call: TRBJ2-1; cdr3_nt: TGCAGTGCTATCCACAGCGGGGGGAGGGACAATGAGCAGTTCTTC; cdr3_aa: CSAIHSGGRDNEQFF
v_call: TRBV21-1; d_call: NA; clone_size: many; j_call: TRBJ2-7; cdr3_nt: TGTGCCAGCAGCAAAGTTGGGAGTTTCGAGCAGTACTTC; cdr3_aa: CASSKVGSFEQYF
v_call: TRBV4-1; d_call: TRBD1; clone_size: few; j_call: TRBJ1-1; cdr3_nt: TGCGCCAGCAGGCAAGTCCGGGACAGGAGGAACACTGAAGCTTTCTTT; cdr3_aa: CASRQVRDRRNTEAFF
v_call: TRBV7-9; d_call: NA; clone_size: many; j_call: TRBJ2-3; cdr3_nt: TGTGCCAGCAGCTCCCGACTGCCAGATACGCAGTATTTT; cdr3_aa: CASSSRLPDTQYF
v_call: TRBV12-3/TRBV12-4; d_call: NA; clone_size: NA; j_call: TRBJ1-5; cdr3_nt: TGTGCCAGCAGTCCAGGGCCTCAGCCCCAGCATTTT; cdr3_aa: CASSPGPQPQHF
v_call: TRBV7-9; d_call: NA; clone_size: many; j_call: TRBJ2-3; cdr3_nt: TGTGCCAGCAGCCGGACGGACCCTACGCAGTATTTT; cdr3_aa: CASSRTDPTQYF
v_call: TRBV27; d_call: NA; clone_size: NA; j_call: TRBJ1-6; cdr3_nt: TGTGCCAGCAGTTTATCGGGGCGGGGGACTCTTTCGACACCCCTCCACTTT; cdr3_aa: CASSLSGRGTLSTPLHF
v_call: TRBV19; d_call: NA; clone_size: few; j_call: TRBJ1-1; cdr3_nt: TGTGCCAGTAGGTCCAGGGAGGTACCTGAAGCTTTCTTT; cdr3_aa: CASRSREVPEAFF
v_call: TRBV12-3/TRBV12-4; d_call: NA; clone_size: NA; j_call: TRBJ1-5; cdr3_nt: TGTGCCAGCAGCTCAATCGTCGGGACAATTAGTGGTCAGCCCCAGCATTTT; cdr3_aa: CASSSIVGTISGQPQHF
v_call: TRBV10-3; d_call: TRBD1; clone_size: few; j_call: TRBJ2-1; cdr3_nt: TGTGCCATCAGCACGCGGGGACAGGGAGGGAGTGAGCAGTTCTTC; cdr3_aa: CAISTRGQGGSEQFF
v_call: TRBV27; d_call: NA; clone_size: NA; j_call: TRBJ1-2; cdr3_nt: TGTGCCAGCAGTTTGTGGGGAACGCAGTCTAACTATGGCTACACCTTC; cdr3_aa: CASSLWGTQSNYGYTF